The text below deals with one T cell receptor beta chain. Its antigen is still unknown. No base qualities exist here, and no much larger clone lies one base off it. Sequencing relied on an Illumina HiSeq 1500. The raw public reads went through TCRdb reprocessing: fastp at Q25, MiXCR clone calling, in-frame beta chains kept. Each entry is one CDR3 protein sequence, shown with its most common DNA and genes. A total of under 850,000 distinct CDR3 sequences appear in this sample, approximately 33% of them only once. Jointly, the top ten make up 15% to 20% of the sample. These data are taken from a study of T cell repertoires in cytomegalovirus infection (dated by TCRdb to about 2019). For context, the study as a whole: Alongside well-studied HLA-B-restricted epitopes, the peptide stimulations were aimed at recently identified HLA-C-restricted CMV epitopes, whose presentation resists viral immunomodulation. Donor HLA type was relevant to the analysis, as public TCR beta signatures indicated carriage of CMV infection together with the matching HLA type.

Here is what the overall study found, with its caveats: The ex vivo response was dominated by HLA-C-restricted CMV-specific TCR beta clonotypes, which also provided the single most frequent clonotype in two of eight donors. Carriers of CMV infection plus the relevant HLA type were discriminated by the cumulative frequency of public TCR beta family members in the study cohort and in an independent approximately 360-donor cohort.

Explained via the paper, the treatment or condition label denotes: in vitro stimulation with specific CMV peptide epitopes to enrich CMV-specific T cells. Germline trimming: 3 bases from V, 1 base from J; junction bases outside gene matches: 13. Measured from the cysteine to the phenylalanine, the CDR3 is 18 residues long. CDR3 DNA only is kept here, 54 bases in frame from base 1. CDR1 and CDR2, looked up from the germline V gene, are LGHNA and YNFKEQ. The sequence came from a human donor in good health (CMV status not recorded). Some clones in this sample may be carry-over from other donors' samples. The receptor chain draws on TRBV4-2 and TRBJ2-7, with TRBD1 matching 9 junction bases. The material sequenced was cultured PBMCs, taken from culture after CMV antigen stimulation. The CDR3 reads CASSQEGLRDRESYEQYF. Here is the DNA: TGTGCCAGCAGCCAGGAAGGTCTCCGGGACAGGGAATCCTACGAGCAGTACTTC.